The present T cell receptor (beta chain) was sequenced within a study of naive and memory T cell subsets listed by TCRdb under 2017. Concerning the study at large: The study applied an open-source, UMI-based TCR alpha and beta sequencing pipeline to sorted naive and memory peripheral blood T cell subsets. The functional CMV T cell responses agreed completely with IgG serology results. RNA was DNase-treated and reverse transcribed with TCR constant-region primers, mostly using SuperScript III. Here is what the overall study found, with its caveats: After error correction, over 90% of naive TCR sequences appeared only once, giving much steeper abundance distributions than memory subsets. The repertoire findings for the naive and memory subsets could not be validated against a ground truth because none was available. In both CD4 and CD8 cells, the Gini index increased while Shannon and inverse Simpson diversity decreased from naive through CM, EM and EMRA. RNA-based TCR counts may be influenced by expression changes linked to T cell activation and differentiation. Clonotypes were defined as single alpha or beta chain sequences, not paired alpha/beta receptors. TCR abundance followed a power law with an exponent that was different for naive and memory subsets but consistent across the three individuals.

The library relied on UMI-ligation and nested PCR. An equimolar mix of two oligonucleotides covering both TRBC1 and TRBC2 was used as the beta constant-region primer. A single-stranded oligonucleotide containing the SP2 primer and a 12-nucleotide UMI was joined to the 3' end of the cDNA by T4 RNA ligase 1. Four rounds of PCR, combining the SP2 primer with nested alpha and beta constant-region primers, were used to amplify the ligated cDNA. The ligation reaction was kept at 16 degrees C for about 19-25 hours. PCR2 was typically run as a SYBR Green qPCR and stopped at a predetermined threshold to prevent over-amplification. Apart from the first purification, every purification step used Agencourt AMPure XP magnetic beads. Library quantification was done by Qubit, followed by a TapeStation check on which the main peak was expected at around 650 bp. Pooled libraries were sequenced on an Illumina MiSeq using v2 2x251 paired-end kits, and typically 1-2 million reads were obtained per sample. Libraries were pooled at around 4 nM per sample, and roughly 4.5-8% PhiX was added to improve cluster recognition. Per the source publication's procedure: Using tag matching that tolerated one base-pair mismatch, Decombinator assigned V and J genes to FASTQ reads that had been processed by Demultiplexor. Collapsinator relied on UMIs to fix sequencing errors as well as frequency errors caused by PCR heterogeneity. TCRs were translated and CDR3s were extracted from the conserved cysteine to the FGXG phenylalanine by CDR3Translator, with non-productive sequences being flagged. Repertoires were subsampled to equal numbers of UMI-defined TCRs before Gini, Shannon entropy and inverse Simpson indices were calculated. Within the linear range, a power law was fitted by maximum likelihood to the distributions of clonotype abundance. On one naive CD8 sample, the pipeline and MIGEC gave similar UMI counts, unique TCR numbers and clonal distributions. Repertoires were searched for several thousand CMV-associated CDR3 sequences compiled from VDJdb and a published dataset. TCRdb handled the public reads itself, with Q25 trimming in fastp and clone calling in MiXCR, and kept productive beta chains. Identical CDR3 protein sequences are pooled into one entry, listed with their most common genes and DNA. In this record, the V and J calls reflect TCRdb's handling and not the investigators' own analysis. This sample holds over 75,000 distinct CDR3 sequences; approximately 14% were observed only once. The ten largest clones represent about 0.9% of the sample.

As concerns this clonotype: Its antigen specificity is not known. Base qualities are not recorded, but no much larger clone differs from it by a single base.

Separate amplification of TCR alpha and beta chain libraries was performed from the second PCR step onward. Donor CMV status was determined by IFNgamma production from CD4+ T cells after overnight stimulation of fresh PBMCs with CMV viral lysate. CD4 T cells were positively selected using Miltenyi beads, after which CD8 T cells were positively selected from the CD4-negative fraction. After staining for CD3, CD4, CD8, CD45RA, CD27 and a live/dead dye, cells were sorted on a BD Aria II into four subsets based on CD45RA and CD27. Blood came from a few healthy volunteers, each fractionated into CD4 and CD8 T cells and then into four differentiation subsets. About 120 ml of peripheral blood was drawn per donor, and PBMC were isolated by Ficoll-Paque PLUS density-gradient centrifugation. Sorted cells were lysed in RLT buffer, and RNA was extracted with a Qiagen RNeasy kit and stored at -80°C. V and J are truncated by 0 bases and 2 bases respectively, leaving an intervening sequence of 8 bases. There are 15 amino acids in the CDR3, from cysteine to phenylalanine inclusive. Only the CDR3 DNA stays, 45 bases, in frame from base 1. Reading the germline V gene gives CDR1 KGHDR and CDR2 SFDVKD.

Rearrangement joined TRBV24-1 to TRBJ2-3; the D gene lacks a confident call. Sequencing was carried out using central memory CD4+ T cells from blood. The sample's cell subset or site, from its label and the paper: central memory, CD45RA- CD27+. This receptor was taken from a human donor in good health. For the CDR3, the sequence is CATSDLVLSTDTQYF. The DNA is as follows: TGTGCCACCAGTGATTTGGTCCTTTCCACAGATACGCAGTATTTT.